These 12 T cell receptor beta chains were sequenced from one sample in a study of blood T cell repertoires in COVID-19. The assay was immunoSEQ multiplex PCR, and TCRdb's table has in-frame clones only and misses some. The sample lists about 310,000 clones, about 85% occurring once. Sequencing was done on a sample of PBMCs or T cells enriched from blood (not recorded which). These receptors originate from a woman in her 30s who had been exposed to COVID-19.

CDR3 residues: CASSSSSWTGRTGELFF. Written as DNA, the CDR3 is TGTGCCAGCAGTTCTTCCTCGTGGACAGGTCGGACCGGGGAGCTGTTTTTT. V gene TRBV28 combines with J gene TRBJ2-2; 7 nucleotides match TRBD1. This CDR3 region has 17 residues. The germline V gene has CDR1 MDHEN and CDR2 SYDVKM. Trimming cost V 4 bases and J 5 bases; bases outside gene matches: 13.

A single count supports this clone. The CDR3 nucleotides read TGTGCCTGGAGTGTTGGGTCGGGGACAGGGCACAATCAGCCCCAGCATTTT. Translating gives CAWSVGSGTGHNQPQHF. J is TRBJ1-5 and V is TRBV30, with 9 positions matching TRBD1. The V and J ends lost 0 bases and 3 bases, in that order; junction bases with no gene match: 9. The V gene's germline CDR1 is GTSNPN and CDR2 SVGIG (reference sequence). The length of the CDR3 is 17 residues. Together with reference TRBV30 and TRBJ1-5, the CDR3 gives the full variable domain: SQTIHQWPATLVQPVGSPLSLECTVEGTSNPNLYWYRQAAGRGLQLLFYSVGIGQISSEVPQNLSASRPQDRQFILSSKKLLLSDSGFYLCAWSVGSGTGHNQPQHFGDGTRLSIL.

With respect to this clone: A much more abundant neighbour one base away suggests this may be a read error. At the DNA level, this CDR3 is encoded by other sequences in the same sample as well. J is TRBJ2-5 and V is TRBV3-1 (or the pseudogene TRBV3-2), with D hard to call. The germline gives CDR1 LGHDT, CDR2 YNNKEL (reference sequence). V was pared by 0 bases and J by 4 bases, with 3 bases between. The CDR3 consists of 12 residues. The CDR3 nucleotides are TGTGCCAGCAGCCAAGATCGAGAGACCCAGTACTTC. This encodes CASSQDRETQYF.

The V call is TRBV6-1, the J call TRBJ1-1, with D unresolved. Germline V CDR1 and CDR2: MNHNS, SASEGT. Trimming shortened V by 2 bases and J by 7 bases, and 11 bases separated the two germline ends. The CDR3 extends over 13 amino acids. The CDR3 DNA reads as TGTGCCAGCAGTGAATTATCGCTGAGTGAAGCTTTCTTT. It specifies CASSELSLSEAFF.

The chain joins TRBV19 to TRBJ2-1, with D possibly TRBD2 on 6 matching bases. This CDR3 is 16 amino acids long. Germline assignment: CDR1 LNHDA and CDR2 SQIVND (reference sequence). Deletions cut 1 base from V and 5 bases from J, with 15 bases between. The DNA of the CDR3 is TGTGCCAGTAGTATAGGGATAGCGGCCCCCAACAATGAGCAGTTCTTC. Protein sequence: CASSIGIAAPNNEQFF.

V gene TRBV12-5 combines with J gene TRBJ1-1, with D tentatively TRBD1 (6 bases). This CDR3 comprises 20 residues. V was shortened by 3 bases and J by 5 bases, with 31 bases between the two germline ends. Germline CDR1 is LGHNT and CDR2 is FRNRAP. As DNA, the CDR3 is TGTGCTAGTGGTTTTACGCCGGGACCCGGACAGCCACCTAGTGGGACTGAAGCTTTCTTT. This translates into CASGFTPGPGQPPSGTEAFF.

V is TRBV7-2 and J is TRBJ1-4; the match to TRBD1 covers 9 bases. The CDR3 has 15 amino acids. Per the germline V gene, CDR1 is SGHTA and CDR2 is FQGNSA. J gave up 5 bases and V 5 bases, and 6 bases lay outside the gene matches. CDR3 loop: CASSLQGAPNEKLFF. In nucleotides, the CDR3 is TGTGCCAGCAGCCTACAGGGGGCGCCCAATGAAAAACTGTTTTTT.

The genes are TRBV28 and TRBJ2-1; TRBD2 matches 7 bases. The germline V gene has CDR1 MDHEN and CDR2 SYDVKM. The CDR3 consists of 14 residues. The junction had 8 bases not matched to a gene; V was cut back by 5 bases and J by 7 bases. CDR3 region: CASSPISGGNEQFF. The CDR3 DNA follows: TGTGCCAGCAGTCCCATATCCGGGGGGAATGAGCAGTTCTTC.

J is TRBJ2-7 and V is TRBV25-1; 12 nucleotides match TRBD2. Germline V gives CDR1 MGHDK, CDR2 SYGVNS. V was clipped by 7 bases and J by 3 bases; unmatched bases: 7. The CDR3 contains 15 residues. CDR3 nucleotide sequence: TGTGCCAGCACCTCCTCGGGACTAGCGGGCTACGAGCAGTACTTC. It translates to CASTSSGLAGYEQYF.

The chain links TRBV12-2 to TRBJ2-1; the tabulated D call, TRBD2, remains unverified against the DNA. TRBV12-2 is flagged as a pseudogene. The CDR3 runs to 12 residues. CDR3 region: CASRFYYNEQFF. The CDR3 bases are TGTGCAAGTCGCTTCTACTACAATGAGCAGTTCTTC.

The chain combines TRBV15 with TRBJ1-4; D not resolved. Germline V CDR1 and CDR2: LNHNV, YYDKDF (reference sequence). The CDR3 extends over 16 amino acids. The V gene lost 0 bases and the J gene lost 4 bases, with 12 bases spanning the gap. This CDR3 reads CATSRDLWAGNEKLFF. In DNA form, the CDR3 reads TGTGCCACCAGCAGAGATTTGTGGGCGGGTAATGAAAAACTGTTTTTT.

This clone appeared once. The V call is TRBV19, the J call TRBJ1-2; 8 bases match TRBD1. V was pared by 5 bases and J by 8 bases, with 7 bases of the junction left unmatched. This CDR3 spans 13 amino acids. From germline, CDR1 is LNHDA and CDR2 SQIVND (reference sequence). CDR3 sequence (DNA): TGTGCCAGTAGTCTCCAGGGGGCAGGGGGCTACACCTTC. Protein: CASSLQGAGGYTF.